This TCR beta chain was found in a study of blood T cell repertoires in COVID-19. Overall study: T cells, B-cell-depleted T cells, or PBMCs supplied cDNA or gDNA.

Authors' methods: Estimation of nucleated cell counts relied on the amplification of reference gene primers. Here immunoSEQ multiplex PCR was the method, and the copy in TCRdb shows in-frame clones only, minus some. That table is the source of V, J and clone size, and D and trimming were worked out from the DNA. The data show 40,000 or so clones, more than 80% seen once. Germline loops: CDR1 DFQATT, CDR2 SNEGSKA (reference sequence). The CDR3 spans 14 residues. V shed 3 bases and J 8 bases; nucleotides not matched to a gene: 9. The rearrangement links TRBV20-1 to TRBJ2-4; 8 nucleotides match TRBD1. The receptor was derived from a man aged 55 to 69 in a cohort sampled during active COVID-19. Sequenced: peripheral blood. CDR3 DNA: TGCAGTGCTAGTAGCAGGGGGCTAATGGACATTCAGTACTTC. It codes for CSASSRGLMDIQYF.